Reported below is one TCR beta chain. Its antigen is as yet unknown. This entry is derived from a study of T cell clonotyping in hematopoietic cell transplantation. Overall study findings and caveats: Few recipient clonotypes overlapped donors; over 95% were de novo at given depth.

CDR1 and CDR2 from the germline V gene are SGHNT and YYREEE (reference sequence). V lost 0 bases, J lost 1 base, and 7 bases lay in between. The CDR3 runs 14 residues. Clones were read by immunoSEQ multiplex PCR, and TCRdb kept only the in-frame ones, dropping some. This sample has some 13,000 clones; about 56% occur once, and the top ten carry around a tenth. The chain links TRBV5-4 to TRBJ1-2; D uncertain. The sequence was obtained from a human donor who either received an allogeneic hematopoietic cell transplant for a myeloid malignancy or was a related donor (not recorded which). Some clones in this sample may be carry-over from other donors' samples. The material sequenced was PBMCs. The CDR3, as DNA: TGTGCCAGCAGCTTGGTGGGGAGTAACTATGGCTACACCTTC. Protein product: CASSLVGSNYGYTF.